These 26 T cell receptor beta chains were sequenced from one sample in a study of T cell responses to AZD1222 COVID-19 vaccine. The table came from immunoSEQ multiplex PCR; TCRdb's copy has only in-frame clones and leaves some out. The sample yields roughly 150,000 clones, 70% to 90% seen once. The sample in question was peripheral blood, obtained 28 days after the second AZD1222 dose. The receptors originated from an adult who received the AZD1222 COVID-19 vaccine.

A few counts support this clone. The chain uses TRBV7-9 and TRBJ2-3; D is possibly TRBD2 (5 bases). The CDR3 contains 14 residues. Germline V CDR1 and CDR2: SEHNR, FQNEAQ (reference sequence). Trimming took off 0 bases at V and 6 bases at J, with 10 bases between the two ends. The CDR3 sequence: CASSLAEAQDTQYF. Written as DNA, the CDR3 is TGTGCCAGCAGCTTAGCGGAGGCACAGGATACGCAGTATTTT.

The rearrangement uses TRBV4-1 and TRBJ2-1, with D possibly being TRBD1 (6 bases). Germline V lookup: CDR1 MGHRA, CDR2 YSYEKL. V was pared by 1 base and J by 8 bases, with 21 bases between. The length of the CDR3 is 17 residues. The CDR3 reads CASSQAIPGVALDEQFF. For the CDR3, the DNA is TGCGCCAGCAGCCAAGCTATCCCAGGGGTGGCTCTCGATGAGCAGTTCTTC.

The chain recombines TRBV7-2 with TRBJ2-3; D not certain. The CDR3 contains 12 residues. Germline CDR1 and CDR2: SGHTA and FQGNSA. Trimming shortened V by 3 bases and J by 3 bases, and 4 bases separated the two germline ends. Here the CDR3 reads CASSFLTDTQYF. The CDR3 DNA follows: TGTGCCAGCAGCTTCTTAACAGATACGCAGTATTTT.

This chain joins TRBV19 and TRBJ1-5; no reliable D call. The V end lost 6 bases, the J end lost 6 bases, and 15 bases lay between the germline ends. The CDR3 contains 14 residues. Germline CDR1 reads LNHDA; CDR2 reads SQIVND (reference sequence). In DNA form, the CDR3 reads TGTGCCAGTAGGGGTGGACCATTCACTCAGCCCCAGCATTTT. Its translation: CASRGGPFTQPQHF. Together with reference TRBV19 and TRBJ1-5, the CDR3 gives the full variable domain: DGGITQSPKYLFRKEGQNVTLSCEQNLNHDAMYWYRQDPGQGLRLIYYSQIVNDFQKGDIAEGYSVSREKKESFPLTVTSAQKNPTAFYLCASRGGPFTQPQHFGDGTRLSIL.

The gene calls are TRBV12-3 or TRBV12-4 and TRBJ2-7, with D hard to call. V dropped 1 base and J dropped 6 bases, with 10 bases sitting between them. This CDR3 comprises 13 residues. DNA for the CDR3: TGTGCCAGCAGTTTAGGGCCCCCGTCCGAGCAGTACTTC. Translated, it gives CASSLGPPSEQYF.

This rearrangement joins TRBV7-9 to TRBJ1-1; 11 bases agree with TRBD1. CDR1 is SEHNR, CDR2 FQNEAQ, per germline (reference sequence). With V trimmed by 6 bases and J by 4 bases, 10 bases remained unmatched. CDR3 length: 16 residues. DNA for the CDR3: TGTGCCAGCAGTCCCGGGACAGGGGGTACGTCCACTGAAGCTTTCTTT. Protein sequence: CASSPGTGGTSTEAFF.

The gene calls are TRBV3-1 (or the pseudogene TRBV3-2) and TRBJ1-2; D possibly corresponds to TRBD1 (6 bases). Germline assignment: CDR1 LGHDT and CDR2 YNNKEL (reference sequence). Trimming removed 3 bases at V and 8 bases at J, with 10 bases between. This CDR3 is built from 12 residues. The CDR3 DNA follows: TGTGCCAGCAGCCAGTCGACAGGCGGCTACACCTTC. Residues: CASSQSTGGYTF.

This clone has only a few counts. The V gene is TRBV5-1, the J gene TRBJ1-3; D is ambiguous. V was shortened by 4 bases and J by 4 bases, with 9 bases between the two germline ends. The CDR3 sequence is 13 residues long. Germline V lookup: CDR1 SGHRS, CDR2 YFSETQ. The CDR3 sequence is CASSPGYGNTIYF. The CDR3 nucleotides are TGCGCCAGCAGCCCGGGGTACGGAAACACCATATATTTT.

V usage is TRBV7-9 and J usage is TRBJ2-1; 7 bases align to TRBD1. V lost 5 bases to trimming and J lost 0 bases; unmatched junction nucleotides: 4. The CDR3 spans 15 residues. Germline assignment: CDR1 SEHNR and CDR2 FQNEAQ (reference sequence). CDR3 region: CASSHDRVSYNEQFF. CDR3 bases: TGTGCCAGCAGCCACGACAGGGTCTCCTACAATGAGCAGTTCTTC.

J is TRBJ1-4 and V is TRBV6-2 or TRBV6-3; tentatively, D is TRBD1 (6 bases). This CDR3 comprises 15 residues. V was pared by 6 bases and J by 4 bases, with 15 bases between. The germline gives CDR1 MNHEY, CDR2 SVGEGT. CDR3 protein: CASSPHRTVNEKLFF. CDR3 bases: TGTGCCAGCAGCCCTCACCGGACAGTTAATGAAAAACTGTTTTTT.

The rearrangement joins TRBV19 to TRBJ2-3; tentative D call: TRBD2 (6 bases). The ends were cut back, 4 bases at V and 2 bases at J, with 13 bases in the middle. The germline gives CDR1 LNHDA, CDR2 SQIVND (reference sequence). The CDR3 contains 15 residues. CDR3 loop: CASSTSVTATDTQYF. CDR3 sequence (DNA): TGTGCCAGTAGTACTAGCGTAACTGCCACAGATACGCAGTATTTT.

V is TRBV6-5 and J is TRBJ2-1; 15 nucleotides agree with TRBD2. The junction had 5 bases not matched to a gene; V was cut back by 6 bases and J by 8 bases. This CDR3 contains 15 residues. CDR1 and CDR2 from the germline V gene are MNHEY and SVGAGI. Here the CDR3 reads CASRWTSGGEDEQFF. CDR3 DNA: TGTGCCAGCAGATGGACTAGCGGGGGGGAGGATGAGCAGTTCTTC.

The gene calls are TRBV27 and TRBJ2-1; the match to TRBD1 covers 7 bases. CDR3 size: 15 residues. V shed 2 bases, J shed 10 bases, and the junction held 11 bases outside the gene matches. Germline values: CDR1 MNHEY, CDR2 SMNVEV (reference sequence). The CDR3 is CASSLERQGRREQFF. DNA of the CDR3: TGTGCCAGCAGTTTAGAAAGACAGGGAAGACGCGAGCAGTTCTTC.

J is TRBJ1-2 and V is TRBV5-1, with 11 bases matching TRBD1. This CDR3 is 15 amino acids long. The V gene end was trimmed by 2 bases and the J gene end by 1 base; junction bases not matched to a gene: 1. Germline-derived CDR1 and CDR2 are SGHRS and YFSETQ. CDR3 region: CASSFGTGGNYGYTF. CDR3 in DNA: TGCGCCAGCAGCTTCGGGACAGGGGGTAACTATGGCTACACCTTC.

Only a few counts were recorded for this clone. CDR3 sequence reads: CASTARIEQFF. Written as DNA, the CDR3 is TGTGCCAGCACGGCCAGAATTGAGCAGTTCTTC. The chain has TRBV2 and TRBJ2-1; D call uncertain. In germline, CDR1 is SNHLY, CDR2 FYNNEI. The CDR3 spans 11 residues. Between the trimmed V and J ends, which lost 7 bases and 9 bases, there was a span of 10 bases.

The chain links TRBV5-4 to TRBJ1-3; D is unclear. The CDR3 has 15 amino acids. Deletions cut 1 base from V and 5 bases from J, with 13 bases between. Germline V gene lookup returns CDR1 SGHNT and CDR2 YYREEE (reference sequence). The CDR3 protein is CASSLKTGIRNTIYF. Here the CDR3 DNA reads TGTGCCAGCAGCTTGAAGACCGGCATTCGAAACACCATATATTTT. Full variable domain (rest looked up from reference TRBV5-4 and TRBJ1-3): ETGVTQSPTHLIKTRGQQVTLRCSSQSGHNTVSWYQQALGQGPQFIFQYYREEENGRGNFPPRFSGLQFPNYSSELNVNALELDDSALYLCASSLKTGIRNTIYFGEGSWLTVV.

The chain couples TRBV5-1 to TRBJ2-3, with 10 nucleotides matching TRBD2. V shed 4 bases, J shed 2 bases, and the junction held 4 bases outside the gene matches. The germline CDR1 and CDR2 sequences are SGHRS and YFSETQ. The CDR3 is 15 amino acids. CDR3 nucleotide sequence: TGCGCCAGCAGCGATGGACTAGCGGCCACAGATACGCAGTATTTT. It yields the protein CASSDGLAATDTQYF.

The V call is TRBV20-1, the J call TRBJ1-2; no firm D call. Per the germline V gene, CDR1 is DFQATT and CDR2 is SNEGSKA (reference sequence). Trimming pared 3 bases from V and 4 bases from J, leaving 12 bases between. The CDR3 covers 13 residues. CDR3 amino acids: CSASASYLYGYTF. DNA for the CDR3: TGCAGTGCTAGTGCCTCTTACCTCTATGGCTACACCTTC.

This clone was recorded once. DNA for the CDR3: TGTGCCAGCAGTGACTTTAGCGGGGGGGGAACAGATACGCAGTATTTT. Its protein is CASSDFSGGGTDTQYF. The chain links TRBV25-1 to TRBJ2-3; 11 bases fit TRBD2. CDR3 length equals 16 residues. CDR1 is MGHDK, CDR2 SYGVNS, per germline. V was clipped by 3 bases and J by 3 bases; unmatched bases: 5.

This clone was detected only once. The chain employs TRBV11-3 and TRBJ2-7; 7 bases agree with TRBD1. Germline V gene sequence: CDR1 SGHNT, CDR2 YENEEA. V was clipped by 4 bases and J by 1 base; unmatched bases: 13. This CDR3 has 17 residues. CDR3 residues: CASSYGTGESWSYEQYF. The CDR3 nucleotides read TGTGCCAGCAGCTACGGTACAGGGGAAAGTTGGTCCTACGAGCAGTACTTC.

The genes are TRBV14 and TRBJ2-3, with no clear D. This CDR3 comprises 13 residues. Per germline, CDR1 SGHDN and CDR2 FVKESK. The germline V and J ends were trimmed by 0 bases and 10 bases, with 11 bases remaining between them. CDR3 amino acids: CASSQDRRFAQYF. DNA of the CDR3: TGTGCCAGCAGCCAAGATCGCAGATTTGCGCAGTATTTT.

The chain recombines TRBV27 with TRBJ2-1; perhaps TRBD1 as D (6 bases). Deletions cut 8 bases from V and 6 bases from J, with 23 bases between. The CDR3 runs to 16 residues. Per the germline V gene, CDR1 is MNHEY and CDR2 is SMNVEV (reference sequence). The CDR3: CASALRQDSASNEQFF. The CDR3 nucleotides read TGTGCCAGCGCCCTAAGACAGGACAGTGCATCCAATGAGCAGTTCTTC.

The gene calls are TRBV4-1 and TRBJ1-1; TRBD1 is a possible D gene (6 bases). Germline V gene data show CDR1 as MGHRA and CDR2 as YSYEKL. Trimming pared 1 base from V and 5 bases from J, leaving 23 bases between. There are 18 residues in the CDR3. The CDR3 is CASSQGWTAKNGLTEAFF. In DNA, the CDR3 is TGCGCCAGCAGCCAAGGTTGGACAGCGAAAAATGGATTAACTGAAGCTTTCTTT.

The chain joins TRBV7-2 to TRBJ1-3; 7 bases fit TRBD1. This CDR3 is 14 amino acids long. Germline V lookup: CDR1 SGHTA, CDR2 FQGNSA. V lost 5 bases, J lost 5 bases, and 6 bases stayed unmatched. The CDR3 region has the DNA TGTGCCAGCAGCATCACAGGGGTTAGAAACACCATATATTTT. Residues: CASSITGVRNTIYF.

This chain connects TRBV5-1 to TRBJ1-6; the D is unclear. The CDR3 consists of 14 residues. In germline, CDR1 is SGHRS, CDR2 YFSETQ. V was cut by 0 bases and J by 9 bases, with 10 bases left in between. The CDR3 here is CASSLDGVSSPLHF. DNA of the CDR3: TGCGCCAGCAGCTTGGACGGGGTTAGTTCACCCCTCCACTTT.

The V and J genes are TRBV5-4 and TRBJ2-5; the D is unclear. The CDR3 extends over 14 amino acids. Germline CDR1 is SGHNT and CDR2 is YYREEE (reference sequence). V shed 4 bases and J shed 3 bases, with 13 bases lying between them. CDR3 sequence (DNA): TGTGCCAGCAGCGTCCCTCGTAGGGAAGAGACCCAGTACTTC. The encoded protein is CASSVPRREETQYF. Full variable domain (missing parts from reference TRBV5-4 and TRBJ2-5): ETGVTQSPTHLIKTRGQQVTLRCSSQSGHNTVSWYQQALGQGPQFIFQYYREEENGRGNFPPRFSGLQFPNYSSELNVNALELDDSALYLCASSVPRREETQYFGPGTRLLVL.